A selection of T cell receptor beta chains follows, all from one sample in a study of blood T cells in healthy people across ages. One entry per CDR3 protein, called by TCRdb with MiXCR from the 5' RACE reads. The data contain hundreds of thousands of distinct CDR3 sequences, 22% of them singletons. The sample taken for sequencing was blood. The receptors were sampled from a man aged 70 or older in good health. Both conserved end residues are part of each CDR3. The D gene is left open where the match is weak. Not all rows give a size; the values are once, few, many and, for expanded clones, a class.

TGTGCCACCACAGGTCCTTACGAGCAGTACTTC	CATTGPYEQYF	TRBJ2-7	11	NA	NA	TRBV3-1
TGTGCCAGCAGTAAGCGGGGGGCCCAAGATACGCAGTATTTT	CASSKRGAQDTQYF	TRBJ2-3	14	NA	TRBD2	TRBV6-2/TRBV6-3
TGCGCCAGCAGCTTGGATCGAGGTAGATACTCCTACAATGAGCAGTTCTTC	CASSLDRGRYSYNEQFF	TRBJ2-1	17	NA	NA	TRBV5-1
TGCAGTGCTAGGAGACTCGGGACGGAGAGTACCGGGGAGCTGTTTTTT	CSARRLGTESTGELFF	TRBJ2-2	16	NA	NA	TRBV20-1
TGTGCCAGCTGCGACAGGTCGAACACCGGGGAGCTGTTTTTT	CASCDRSNTGELFF	TRBJ2-2	14	few	NA	TRBV6-6
TGCAGCGTTGCAGACAGGCAGTCCTACAATGAGCAGTTCTTC	CSVADRQSYNEQFF	TRBJ2-1	14	few	NA	TRBV29-1
TGTGCCAGCAGCTTATACAGACTAGGACAGGGGGCAGGAGATACGCAGTATTTT	CASSLYRLGQGAGDTQYF	TRBJ2-3	18	few	TRBD1	TRBV5-4
TGTGCCAGCAGTAGGACAGGCCTAACTAATGAAAAACTGTTTTTT	CASSRTGLTNEKLFF	TRBJ1-4	15	few	TRBD1	TRBV6-6
TGTGCCAGCAGTTTACAGGACTACACAGATACGCAGTATTTT	CASSLQDYTDTQYF	TRBJ2-3	14	NA	NA	TRBV12-3/TRBV12-4
TGCGCCAGCAGCACTGGACAGGGGGCATACATTCAGTACTTC	CASSTGQGAYIQYF	TRBJ2-4	14	NA	TRBD1	TRBV5-1
TGTGCCAGCAGCCCCCTGATGGGGGAGGTCAAGTACAATGAGCAGTTCTTC	CASSPLMGEVKYNEQFF	TRBJ2-1	17	NA	NA	TRBV7-2
TGTGCCAGCAGTGAAGCTCCAAGATCAGGGAGCTCCTACGAGCAGTACTTC	CASSEAPRSGSSYEQYF	TRBJ2-7	17	NA	NA	TRBV2
TGTGCCAGCTCCCTCGGGACTAGCGGCACAGATACGCAGTATTTT	CASSLGTSGTDTQYF	TRBJ2-3	15	many	TRBD2	TRBV18
TGTGCCATCAGTGAAGGACGGGCAGGTAGCACTGAAGCTTTCTTT	CAISEGRAGSTEAFF	TRBJ1-1	15	few	NA	TRBV10-3
TGTGCCAGCAGTCGTACTCGGGGTTTCTACAATGAGCAGTTCTTC	CASSRTRGFYNEQFF	TRBJ2-1	15	few	NA	TRBV28
TGTGCCAGCAGCGTACAACAATCACATGGCTACACCTTC	CASSVQQSHGYTF	TRBJ1-2	13	NA	NA	TRBV9
TGCAGCGTGCAAGATAGTGGGCAGCCCCAGCATTTT	CSVQDSGQPQHF	TRBJ1-5	12	few	NA	TRBV29-1
TGTGCCAGCAGTTACAACTACTACGAGCAGTACTTC	CASSYNYYEQYF	TRBJ2-7	12	NA	NA	TRBV6-6
TGTGCCAGCAACCTCAGGGTTATGGAGACCCAGTACTTC	CASNLRVMETQYF	TRBJ2-5	13	few	NA	TRBV7-2
TGTGCCAGCAGCTTGGTCCAGCGTGCCTACGAGCAGTACTTC	CASSLVQRAYEQYF	TRBJ2-7	14	NA	NA	TRBV5-6
TGCGCCAGCACCCAGGGGTTCAGGGCCGACACAGATACGCAGTATTTT	CASTQGFRADTDTQYF	TRBJ2-3	16	NA	NA	TRBV5-1
TGCGCCAGCAGCCAGACCCCAGAGAATACGCAGTATTTT	CASSQTPENTQYF	TRBJ2-3	13	few	NA	TRBV4-3
TGTGCCAGCAGTAGGACTAGCGGGGGGGTCGCAGATACGCAGTATTTT	CASSRTSGGVADTQYF	TRBJ2-3	16	NA	TRBD2	TRBV6-5
TGCAGTGCCTTAACGACCAATGAGCAGTTCTTC	CSALTTNEQFF	TRBJ2-1	11	NA	NA	TRBV20-1
TGTGCCACCAGCAGAGGAGCACTCCTTTCGGGCTCTGGGGCCAACGTCCTGACTTTC	CATSRGALLSGSGANVLTF	TRBJ2-6	19	few	NA	TRBV15
TGTGCCAGCACCGGGATAAAGCAAGAGACCCAGTACTTC	CASTGIKQETQYF	TRBJ2-5	13	few	NA	TRBV2
TGTGCCAGCAGCCTAGTCACTGATTCACCCCTCCACTTT	CASSLVTDSPLHF	TRBJ1-6	13	NA	NA	TRBV11-2
TGCAGTGCGGCCAGGACAGCGCGCGGGCAGTACTTC	CSAARTARGQYF	TRBJ2-5	12	NA	NA	TRBV20-1
TGTGCCAGCAGCGTAGAGAGCGACTACAATGAGCAGTTCTTC	CASSVESDYNEQFF	TRBJ2-1	14	few	NA	TRBV9
TGTGCCAGCACCTCACCGACGGGACCGTCCAGCGGGGAGCTGTTTTTT	CASTSPTGPSSGELFF	TRBJ2-2	16	few	NA	TRBV28
TGTGCCAGCAGTGCCCTAGCGGTGAACTACGAGCAGTACTTC	CASSALAVNYEQYF	TRBJ2-7	14	NA	TRBD2	TRBV6-1
TGTGCCAGCAGCTTACTAGCGGAGCCCACAGATACGCAGTATTTT	CASSLLAEPTDTQYF	TRBJ2-3	15	few	TRBD2	TRBV11-2
TGTGCCAGCAGCGAAGAGCCCTCCCCAAGGGGAAAACTGTTTTTT	CASSEEPSPRGKLFF	TRBJ1-4	15	few	NA	TRBV9
TGCGCCAGCAGCTCAGTTCTGCGAAGCACATACAATGAGCAGTTCTTC	CASSSVLRSTYNEQFF	TRBJ2-1	16	many	NA	TRBV5-1
TGTGCCAGCAGCTTAGCGGAGCGTGGGCGGGGGACCCAGTACTTC	CASSLAERGRGTQYF	TRBJ2-5	15	NA	NA	TRBV7-8
TGTGCCAGCAGTTTAGCGGGACTCCTAACGGCCGGCAATCAGCCCCAGCATTTT	CASSLAGLLTAGNQPQHF	TRBJ1-5	18	NA	NA	TRBV12-3/TRBV12-4
TGTGCCAGCAGTTACGACCGGGGAGGCACTGAAGCTTTCTTT	CASSYDRGGTEAFF	TRBJ1-1	14	few	NA	TRBV6-6
TGCAGTGCTAGAGATCCGGGCAGGGGGGAGGGAAACACCATATATTTT	CSARDPGRGEGNTIYF	TRBJ1-3	16	NA	TRBD1	TRBV20-1
TGTGCCCCCAGTGCCACAACAGGGGCGGACTACAATGAGCAGTTCTTC	CAPSATTGADYNEQFF	TRBJ2-1	16	NA	TRBD1	TRBV24-1
TGTGCCAGCAGTCCAAGATTAACTAGCGGGGGAACTACGCAGTATTTT	CASSPRLTSGGTTQYF	TRBJ2-3	16	few	TRBD2	TRBV11-2
TGCAGCGTTGATCCCAGCGGGGCCGGTACGAACACTGAAGCTTTCTTT	CSVDPSGAGTNTEAFF	TRBJ1-1	16	NA	NA	TRBV29-1
TGTGCTAGTGGTGGCGGGACAGGGGTTTACAATGAGCAGTTCTTC	CASGGGTGVYNEQFF	TRBJ2-1	15	NA	TRBD1	TRBV6-5
TGTGCCAGCAGTCCATCAGCGGGAGGTGGAGATACGCAGTATTTT	CASSPSAGGGDTQYF	TRBJ2-3	15	NA	TRBD2	TRBV12-3/TRBV12-4
TGTGCCAGCAGCCAGAGGACTAGCGGAAATGAGCAGTTCTTC	CASSQRTSGNEQFF	TRBJ2-1	14	many	TRBD2	TRBV3-1
TGTGCCAGCGGGGACTTCGGTTATGGCTACACCTTC	CASGDFGYGYTF	TRBJ1-2	12	few	NA	TRBV2
TGCAGTGCTCGGCGACTACACTCCCTAGAGACCCAGTACTTC	CSARRLHSLETQYF	TRBJ2-5	14	NA	NA	TRBV20-1
TGTGCCAGCAGCCCGGGACTAGCTACGTACCAAGAGACCCAGTACTTC	CASSPGLATYQETQYF	TRBJ2-5	16	NA	TRBD2	TRBV14
TGTGCCAGCAGCAGATCACAGGGGGCGCGAAATCAGCCCCAGCATTTT	CASSRSQGARNQPQHF	TRBJ1-5	16	NA	TRBD1	TRBV7-9
TGCAGTGAGAAAGGGACTACCCGCACAGATACGCAGTATTTT	CSEKGTTRTDTQYF	TRBJ2-3	14	few	TRBD2	TRBV20-1
TGTGCCAGCAGAACGACAGATCCCCCCTACGAGCAGTACTTC	CASRTTDPPYEQYF	TRBJ2-7	14	NA	NA	TRBV6-1